Presented here are 32 T cell receptor beta chains from one specimen sequenced in a study of beta chain features in type 1 diabetes. The sequenced template was cDNA made from the entire isolated RNA. TCRdb keeps only in-frame clones here, not all; method: immunoSEQ multiplex PCR. The sample shows 200,000 to 250,000 clones, roughly a tenth of them seen only once. Specimen: central memory CD4+ T cells from blood. The receptors originated from a young man in good health.

This clone turned up a few times. V gene TRBV5-4 combines with J gene TRBJ2-3; D is possibly TRBD2 (5 bases). CDR1 SGHNT and CDR2 YYREEE come from the germline V gene (reference sequence). The CDR3 length is 16 residues. The V gene lost 4 bases and the J gene lost 0 bases, with 15 bases spanning the gap. CDR3 DNA: TGTGCCAGCAGCCGTCGGGAATACCCCAGCACAGATACGCAGTATTTT. Its translation: CASSRREYPSTDTQYF.

This clone was observed a handful of times. The sample holds other DNA sequences that translate to the same CDR3. The V call is TRBV5-1, the J call TRBJ2-5; D not resolved. V was cut by 0 bases and J by 5 bases, with 5 bases left in between. This CDR3 has 12 amino acids. The germline V gene has CDR1 SGHRS and CDR2 YFSETQ. CDR3: CASSLGLETQYF. The CDR3 region has the DNA TGCGCCAGCAGCTTGGGGCTGGAGACCCAGTACTTC.

The sample holds a few counts of this clone. The rearrangement joins TRBV4-3 to TRBJ2-3; D ambiguous. V was pared by 0 bases and J by 7 bases, with 8 bases between. Germline V lookup: CDR1 LGHNA, CDR2 YSLEER. CDR3 length: 13 amino acids. Written as DNA, the CDR3 is TGCGCCAGCAGCCAAGATTCCGGATATACGCAGTATTTT. It is translated as CASSQDSGYTQYF.

There are a few counts of this clone. The same CDR3 also results from other DNA sequences found in this sample. CDR3 in amino acids: CSVDGRGGGDEQYF. The CDR3 nucleotides are TGCAGCGTTGACGGGCGGGGTGGAGGCGACGAGCAGTACTTC. V gene TRBV29-1 combines with J gene TRBJ2-7, with D perhaps matching TRBD2 (6 bases). In germline, CDR1 is SQVTM, CDR2 ANQGSEA. V was clipped by 3 bases and J by 5 bases, with 17 bases between them. The CDR3 totals 14 residues.

The chain employs TRBV9 and TRBJ2-7; perhaps TRBD1 as D (7 bases). This CDR3 has 13 residues. Looked up from germline, CDR1 is SGDLS and CDR2 is YYNGEE. V was clipped by 0 bases and J by 6 bases, with 10 bases between them. This chain's CDR3 is CASSVGQGGEQYF. The DNA for the CDR3 is TGTGCCAGCAGCGTAGGACAGGGAGGCGAGCAGTACTTC.

This clone was picked up a small number of times. The genes are TRBV11-2 and TRBJ2-7; 8 bases fit TRBD1. The CDR3 spans 16 residues. With V trimmed by 1 base and J by 7 bases, 12 bases remained unmatched. CDR1 is SGHAT, CDR2 FQNNGV, per germline. The CDR3 nucleotides read TGTGCCAGCAGCTTAGTGAGACAGGGGCAGCGAAGTGAGCAGTACTTC. Residues: CASSLVRQGQRSEQYF.

J is TRBJ2-3 and V is TRBV4-3; 12 nucleotides match TRBD2. The germline CDR1 and CDR2 sequences are LGHNA and YSLEER. Trimming cost V 0 bases and J 1 base; bases outside gene matches: 11. The CDR3 spans 20 residues. The DNA of the CDR3 is TGCGCCAGCAGCCAAGATTGGACTAGCGGGACTCCCAGGGGCACAGATACGCAGTATTTT. This encodes CASSQDWTSGTPRGTDTQYF.

This clone was counted a few times. CDR3 sequence: CASSPGINYEQFF. For the CDR3, the DNA is TGCGCCAGCAGTCCCGGGATTAACTATGAGCAGTTCTTC. The gene calls are TRBV5-1 and TRBJ2-1; tentative D call: TRBD2 (5 bases). Trimming left V 5 bases short and J 8 bases short, with 14 bases between. Per germline, CDR1 SGHRS and CDR2 YFSETQ. The CDR3 loop spans 13 amino acids.

The chain employs TRBV11-2 and TRBJ2-4; D is uncertain. V lost 3 bases to trimming and J lost 0 bases, with 6 bases between them. This CDR3 contains 14 residues. The V gene's germline CDR1 is SGHAT and CDR2 FQNNGV. The CDR3 DNA reads TGTGCCAGCAGCTTCGGATTAGCCAAAAACATTCAGTACTTC. It yields the protein CASSFGLAKNIQYF.

This chain uses TRBV11-2 with TRBJ1-1, with D uncertain. Deletions cut 5 bases from V and 2 bases from J, with 21 bases between. The germline V gene encodes CDR1 SGHAT and CDR2 FQNNGV. CDR3 size: 17 residues. The CDR3 protein is CASSTWSGGRPNTEAFF. DNA of the CDR3: TGTGCCAGCAGCACCTGGAGTGGCGGGAGACCAAACACTGAAGCTTTCTTT.

This clone was seen repeatedly, ten times or more. The V call is TRBV29-1, the J call TRBJ2-1, with D possibly called TRBD1 or TRBD2 (5 bases each). The CDR3 runs 12 residues. Trimming removed 6 bases from V and 7 bases from J, with 13 bases in between. The V gene's germline CDR1 is SQVTM and CDR2 ANQGSEA. CDR3 nucleotide sequence: TGCAGCGTCTCTGACTGGGGGAATGAGCAGTTCTTC. Protein sequence: CSVSDWGNEQFF.

The rearrangement uses TRBV18 and TRBJ2-5; TRBD1 might be the D (6 bases). The DNA end is a closer match to TRBJ2-7, so the J assignment may be wrong. Germline V gives CDR1 KGHSH, CDR2 LQKENI. This CDR3 contains 14 residues. The CDR3 region is CASSPDRLLLEQYF. CDR3 DNA: TGTGCCAGCTCACCGGACAGACTTTTGCTCGAGCAGTACTTC.

This clone has just a few counts. The chain uses TRBV2 and TRBJ1-2; 10 bases align to TRBD1. V was pared by 6 bases and J by 6 bases, with 4 bases of the junction left unmatched. Germline V CDR1 and CDR2: SNHLY, FYNNEI. The CDR3 spans 13 residues. CDR3 nucleotide sequence: TGTGCCAGCAGGGACAGGGGGTACAATGGCTACACCTTC. The encoded protein is CASRDRGYNGYTF.

This chain uses TRBV19 with TRBJ2-5; unclear D gene. V was clipped by 4 bases and J by 5 bases, with 14 bases between them. The CDR3 totals 14 residues. The germline CDR1 and CDR2 sequences are LNHDA and SQIVND (reference sequence). DNA for the CDR3: TGTGCCAGTAGTACCACTGGAGTCGCGGAGACCCAGTACTTC. Its translation: CASSTTGVAETQYF. Using reference TRBV19 and TRBJ2-5 for the parts outside the CDR3, the full variable domain is DGGITQSPKYLFRKEGQNVTLSCEQNLNHDAMYWYRQDPGQGLRLIYYSQIVNDFQKGDIAEGYSVSREKKESFPLTVTSAQKNPTAFYLCASSTTGVAETQYFGPGTRLLVL.

This clone has more than one count but fewer than ten. This could be a read error, since a much larger clone is one nucleotide away. The same CDR3 is also encoded by other DNA sequences in this sample. The J gene is TRBJ2-1, the V gene TRBV5-1; TRBD2 might be the D (6 bases). The CDR3 covers 16 residues. CDR1 and CDR2 from the germline V gene are SGHRS and YFSETQ. V lost 6 bases and J lost 0, with 16 bases in between. In nucleotides, the CDR3 is TGCGCCAGCAACATTGGACGGGGGAGCTCCTACAATGAGCAGTTCTTC. Its protein product is CASNIGRGSSYNEQFF.

The gene calls are TRBV7-6 and TRBJ2-7, with 9 bases aligning to TRBD2. J was trimmed by 3 bases and V by 5 bases; bases with no gene match: 5. Looked up from germline, CDR1 is SGHVS and CDR2 is FNYEAQ. The CDR3 sequence is 14 residues long. The CDR3: CASSPGLASYEQYF. The CDR3 region has the DNA TGTGCCAGCAGCCCCGGACTAGCGAGCTACGAGCAGTACTTC.

V and J are TRBV15 and TRBJ2-3, with D possibly TRBD2 on 5 matching bases. The CDR3 is 16 residues long. V was cut by 2 bases and J by 4 bases, with 16 bases left in between. Germline CDR1 and CDR2: LNHNV and YYDKDF (reference sequence). CDR3 protein: CATSRSPGSGADTQYF. DNA for the CDR3: TGTGCCACCAGCAGATCCCCGGGGAGTGGGGCAGATACGCAGTATTTT.

This rearrangement joins TRBV7-9 to TRBJ2-5, with 7 bases fitting TRBD2. The CDR3 consists of 16 residues. Germline CDR1 SEHNR, CDR2 FQNEAQ (reference sequence). The V and J ends lost 1 base and 2 bases, in that order; junction bases with no gene match: 7. CDR3 sequence (DNA): TGTGCCAGCAGCTTAGGTCTTCCAGCGGGACAAGAGACCCAGTACTTC. Translation: CASSLGLPAGQETQYF.

This chain links TRBV7-2 with TRBJ2-7; 8 nucleotides match TRBD2. Trimming took 5 bases from V and 2 from J; bases not matched to a gene: 8. CDR3 length: 15 amino acids. CDR1 is SGHTA and CDR2 is FQGNSA in the germline V gene. The CDR3 DNA follows: TGTGCCAGCAGCCCTAGGTATAGCGGGACCTACGAGCAGTACTTC. This codes for CASSPRYSGTYEQYF.

This clone was seen more than once but under ten times. The rearrangement links TRBV7-2 to TRBJ2-7; TRBD2 agrees at 12 bases. The ends lost 5 bases at V and 2 bases at J; junction bases unmatched: 4. Germline V gene lookup returns CDR1 SGHTA and CDR2 FQGNSA. The CDR3 is made up of 15 amino acids. The CDR3 loop is CASSPTSGGTYEQYF. CDR3 in DNA: TGTGCCAGCAGCCCCACTAGCGGGGGGACCTACGAGCAGTACTTC.

In its sample, this clone was seen many times. The chain links TRBV11-2 to TRBJ2-7; the match to TRBD1 covers 9 bases. Germline V gene sequence: CDR1 SGHAT, CDR2 FQNNGV. This CDR3 contains 16 residues. V lost 5 bases to trimming and J lost 4 bases; unmatched junction nucleotides: 12. The CDR3 nucleotides are TGTGCCAGCAGCCCCGTTGGGGGACAGGGTGTATACGAGCAGTACTTC. Translation gives CASSPVGGQGVYEQYF.

The J gene is TRBJ1-1, the V gene TRBV28, with D maybe TRBD1 (5 bases). V was cut by 5 bases and J by 1 base, with 8 bases left in between. Germline CDR1 and CDR2: MDHEN and SYDVKM. This CDR3 has 13 amino acids. This chain's CDR3 is CASSSTGNTEAFF. As DNA, the CDR3 is TGTGCCAGCAGTAGTACAGGGAACACTGAAGCTTTCTTT.

This clone turned up a few times. Its ends do not fully match the called genes, so a read error is possible. The chain is built from TRBV7-2 and TRBJ2-7; D possibly corresponds to TRBD1 (6 bases). This CDR3 is 15 amino acids long. Germline V gene data show CDR1 as SGHTA and CDR2 as FQGNSA. The CDR3 nucleotides read TGCGCCAGCAGCCAAGATGTCGGTCTGAGGGGGGAGCAGTACTTC. It codes for CASSQDVGLRGEQYF.

The gene calls are TRBV5-1 and TRBJ1-2, with D possibly matching TRBD1 (5 bases). This CDR3 region has 12 residues. Germline lookup yields CDR1 SGHRS and CDR2 YFSETQ. V gave up 3 bases and J gave up 8 bases, with 11 bases separating them. The CDR3 DNA is TGCGCCAGCAGCTCTGATAACAGGGGCTACACCTTC. Its translation: CASSSDNRGYTF.

V gene TRBV7-3 combines with J gene TRBJ2-3, with D tentatively TRBD1 (5 bases). Germline CDR1 reads SGHTA; CDR2 reads FQGTGA. This CDR3 contains 13 residues. The V end was cut by 2 bases, the J end by 8 bases, with 11 bases between. In DNA form, the CDR3 reads TGTGCCAGCAGCTTAGGGCCGCAGGGTACGCAGTATTTT. Its translation: CASSLGPQGTQYF.

The V and J genes are TRBV10-3 and TRBJ1-4; 9 bases align to TRBD1. The length of the CDR3 is 15 residues. CDR1 and CDR2 (germline): ENHRY, SYGVKD. The junction had 11 bases not matched to a gene; V was cut back by 4 bases and J by 11 bases. CDR3 residues: CAISGGQGPYRKLFF. CDR3 nucleotide sequence: TGTGCCATCAGTGGGGGACAGGGCCCGTATAGGAAACTGTTTTTT.

In this sample, this clone turned up a few times. This chain uses TRBV4-3 with TRBJ2-7, with a weak D call TRBD1 (6 bases). This CDR3 region has 15 residues. The germline V gene encodes CDR1 LGHNA and CDR2 YSLEER. The V end lost 1 base, the J end lost 3 bases, and 13 bases lay between the germline ends. CDR3 in amino acids: CASSQAGQGSYEQYF. The DNA for the CDR3 is TGCGCCAGCAGCCAAGCTGGGCAGGGGAGCTACGAGCAGTACTTC.

This clone was picked up many times. The V call is TRBV30, the J call TRBJ1-4, with D possibly being TRBD1 (6 bases). The CDR3 runs to 15 residues. Deletions cut 0 bases from V and 8 bases from J, with 16 bases between. Germline assignment: CDR1 GTSNPN and CDR2 SVGIG (reference sequence). The CDR3 DNA sequence: TGTGCCTGGAGTGTACTTCGACAGGTTGGGGAAAAACTGTTTTTT. This gives the protein CAWSVLRQVGEKLFF.

This clone was found a few times. The chain employs TRBV5-1 and TRBJ2-7; tentatively, D is TRBD2 (6 bases). The CDR3 spans 13 residues. The germline V gene encodes CDR1 SGHRS and CDR2 YFSETQ. Trimming pared 4 bases from V and 0 bases from J, leaving 8 bases between. The CDR3 nucleotides are TGCGCCAGCAGCCAGACTAGCTCCTACGAGCAGTACTTC. Protein product: CASSQTSSYEQYF.

This clone showed up just a few times. J is TRBJ2-3 and V is TRBV19; no firm D call. Looked up from germline, CDR1 is LNHDA and CDR2 is SQIVND (reference sequence). The V and J ends lost 3 bases and 0 bases respectively, with 16 bases between them. The CDR3 consists of 17 residues. The CDR3 DNA reads TGTGCCAGTAGTATCCTCATGGTGGATGGGAGCACAGATACGCAGTATTTT. Translated, it gives CASSILMVDGSTDTQYF.

The V and J genes are TRBV9 and TRBJ2-2, with TRBD2 as a possible D gene (5 bases). Trimming removed 0 bases from V and 0 bases from J, with 12 bases in between. The V gene's germline CDR1 is SGDLS and CDR2 YYNGEE. The CDR3 spans 17 residues. CDR3 coding DNA: TGTGCCAGCAGCGTAGTTTTCGGGGTATCGAACACCGGGGAGCTGTTTTTT. Residues: CASSVVFGVSNTGELFF.

Ten or more counts support this clone. The CDR3 sequence: CASSLAGPGELFF. CDR3 bases: TGCGCCAGCAGCTTGGCAGGGCCCGGGGAGCTGTTTTTT. The rearrangement links TRBV5-1 to TRBJ2-2; D is perhaps TRBD1 (5 bases). The CDR3 length is 13 residues. CDR1 and CDR2 from the germline V gene are SGHRS and YFSETQ. The V and J ends lost 0 bases and 6 bases respectively, with 6 bases between them.